The rows below give T cell receptor beta chains drawn from one sample of a study of blood T cell repertoires in COVID-19. Data came from immunoSEQ multiplex PCR; TCRdb stores just in-frame clones and leaves some out. The data show 300,000 to 450,000 clones, with around 87% seen just once and approximately 1.2% held by the top ten. Source material: PBMCs or T cells enriched from blood (not recorded which). These receptors all come from a man aged 30-40 years who had recovered from COVID-19. Each CDR3 is given without its conserved first and last residue. The order of the fields is clone size, J gene, V gene, D gene, CDR3 protein. The D gene is left open where the match is weak. Clone size is stated in some rows and not others, as once, few, many or a class when expanded.

clone_size: .
j_call: TRBJ2-3
v_call: TRBV5-1
d_call: .
cdr3_aa: ASSLQAGRGDTQY

clone_size: .
j_call: TRBJ2-1
v_call: TRBV19
d_call: .
cdr3_aa: ASSIGTVQF

clone_size: .
j_call: TRBJ2-7
v_call: TRBV7-9
d_call: .
cdr3_aa: ASSRQGFYEQY

clone_size: .
j_call: TRBJ1-5
v_call: TRBV7-2
d_call: .
cdr3_aa: ASSPVVLSPQH

clone_size: .
j_call: TRBJ2-1
v_call: TRBV24-1
d_call: TRBD2
cdr3_aa: ATGPGGRNEQF

clone_size: .
j_call: TRBJ1-1
v_call: TRBV13
d_call: TRBD1
cdr3_aa: ASSLTGGPEAF

clone_size: .
j_call: TRBJ2-5
v_call: TRBV5-6
d_call: .
cdr3_aa: ASSSPPGHGYQETQY

clone_size: .
j_call: TRBJ1-5
v_call: TRBV30
d_call: .
cdr3_aa: AWSGQGNQPQH

clone_size: once
j_call: TRBJ1-6
v_call: TRBV27
d_call: .
cdr3_aa: ASSPQWPDISYNSPLH

clone_size: .
j_call: TRBJ1-2
v_call: TRBV19
d_call: TRBD1
cdr3_aa: TSSSARPGDRGSGGYT

clone_size: .
j_call: TRBJ1-2
v_call: TRBV6-5
d_call: .
cdr3_aa: ASRIDQDYGYT

clone_size: .
j_call: TRBJ1-5
v_call: TRBV5-5
d_call: .
cdr3_aa: ASSLGTGNQPQH

clone_size: .
j_call: TRBJ2-7
v_call: TRBV25-1
d_call: TRBD2
cdr3_aa: ASSEYSGGNEY

clone_size: .
j_call: TRBJ2-7
v_call: TRBV10-3
d_call: TRBD1
cdr3_aa: AITEGTGSAYEQY

clone_size: .
j_call: TRBJ1-1
v_call: TRBV3-1/TRBV3-2
d_call: .
cdr3_aa: ASSQDTGRGTEAF